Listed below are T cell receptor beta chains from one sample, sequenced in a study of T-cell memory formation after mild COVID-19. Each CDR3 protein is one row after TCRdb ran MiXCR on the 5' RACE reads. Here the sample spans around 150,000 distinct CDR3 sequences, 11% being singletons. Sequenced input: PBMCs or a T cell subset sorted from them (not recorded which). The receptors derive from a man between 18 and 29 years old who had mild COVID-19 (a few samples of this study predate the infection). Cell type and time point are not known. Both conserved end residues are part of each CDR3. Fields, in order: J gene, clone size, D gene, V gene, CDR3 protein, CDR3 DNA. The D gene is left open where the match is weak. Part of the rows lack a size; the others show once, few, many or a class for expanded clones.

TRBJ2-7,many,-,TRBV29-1,CSVEIQGPREQYF,TGCAGCGTTGAGATTCAGGGCCCACGCGAGCAGTACTTC
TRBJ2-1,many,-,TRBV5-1,CASSLDPPAYEQFF,TGCGCCAGCAGCTTGGACCCCCCTGCCTATGAGCAGTTCTTC
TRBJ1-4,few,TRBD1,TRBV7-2,CASSRSGGANEKLFF,TGTGCCAGCAGTCGTTCAGGGGGGGCTAATGAAAAACTGTTTTTT
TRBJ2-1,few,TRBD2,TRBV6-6,CASSYPPWSGGTSSYNEQFF,TGTGCCAGCAGTTACCCCCCTTGGAGCGGGGGGACCAGCTCCTACAATGAGCAGTTCTTC
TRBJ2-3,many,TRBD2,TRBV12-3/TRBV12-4,CASTTRAGGDTQYF,TGTGCCAGCACCACAAGGGCGGGAGGGGATACGCAGTATTTT
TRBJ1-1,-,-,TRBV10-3,CAISESSQNTEAFF,TGTGCCATCAGTGAGTCCAGCCAGAACACTGAAGCTTTCTTT
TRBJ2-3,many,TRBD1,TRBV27,CASSLRDRTDTQYF,TGTGCCAGCAGTTTAAGGGACAGGACAGATACGCAGTATTTT
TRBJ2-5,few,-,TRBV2,CASKWVGHQETQYF,TGTGCCAGCAAATGGGTGGGGCACCAAGAGACCCAGTACTTC
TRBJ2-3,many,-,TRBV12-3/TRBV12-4,CASSFYRSADTQYF,TGTGCCAGCAGTTTTTATCGATCGGCAGATACGCAGTATTTT
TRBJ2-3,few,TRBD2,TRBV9,CASSGGRDPVVDTQYF,TGTGCCAGCAGCGGGGGGAGGGACCCGGTAGTGGATACGCAGTATTTT
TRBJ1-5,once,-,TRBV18,CASSNGRDQPQHF,TGTGCCAGCTCAAACGGACGGGATCAGCCCCAGCATTTT
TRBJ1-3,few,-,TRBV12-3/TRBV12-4,CASSFQSSGNTIYF,TGTGCCAGCAGCTTTCAGAGCTCTGGAAACACCATATATTTT
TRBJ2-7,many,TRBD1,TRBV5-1,CASSREPGQGLYEQYF,TGCGCCAGCAGCCGAGAGCCGGGACAGGGGCTGTACGAGCAGTACTTC
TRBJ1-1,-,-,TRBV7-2,CASSFSGMALNTEAFF,TGTGCCAGCAGCTTTTCGGGGATGGCACTGAACACTGAAGCTTTCTTT